This paragraph reports one T cell receptor beta chain. Unique molecular identifiers were incorporated into the prepared TCRbeta library. TCRdb recomputed calls from the PCR reads with MiXCR, one row per CDR3 protein. Of just over 950,000 distinct CDR3 sequences listed, about 26% were seen once; the top ten hold over 25%. This sample was taken from a study of T-cell reconstitution after alpha-beta-depleted transplantation in children. Germline trimming cut 5 bases from V and 2 bases from J; bases unmatched to any gene: 4. From germline, CDR1 is ENHRY and CDR2 SYGVKD. The CDR3 is 15 residues long. This rearrangement joins TRBV10-3 to TRBJ2-3; 10 nucleotides agree with TRBD2. The receptor was derived from a boy in the first two years of life who had a stem cell transplant for SCID, so the T cells may come from the graft donor. The specimen was PBMCs, mostly from graft donor cells, collected 360 days after TCRalphabeta/CD19-depleted stem cell transplant. The CDR3 coding sequence is TGTGCCATCAGTAGGAGCGGGGGGGACACAGATACGCAGTATTTT. Translating it yields CAISRSGGDTDTQYF.